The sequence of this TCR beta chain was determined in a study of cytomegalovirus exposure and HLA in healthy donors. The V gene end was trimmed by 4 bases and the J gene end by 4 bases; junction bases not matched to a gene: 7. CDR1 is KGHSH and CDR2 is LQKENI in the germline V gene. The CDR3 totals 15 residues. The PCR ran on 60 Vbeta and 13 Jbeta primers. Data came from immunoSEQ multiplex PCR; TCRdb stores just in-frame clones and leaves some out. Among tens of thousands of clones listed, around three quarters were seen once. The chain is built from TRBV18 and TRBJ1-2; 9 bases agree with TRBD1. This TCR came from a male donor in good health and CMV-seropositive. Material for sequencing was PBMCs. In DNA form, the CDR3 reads TGTGCCAGCTCACACCCCGGGACAGGGTCCTATGGCTACACCTTC. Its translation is CASSHPGTGSYGYTF.